The TCR beta chain described here comes from a study of blood T cell repertoires in COVID-19. Background on the study: Sites across the United States, Italy and Spain contributed samples from acute and convalescent COVID-19.

Original processing notes: Estimation of nucleated cell counts relied on the amplification of reference gene primers. Produced via immunoSEQ multiplex PCR; TCRdb's table is partial and in-frame only. V, J and clone size are taken as reported in that table, and D and trimming were inferred from the DNA itself. The table shows some 120,000 clones, with 85% occurring only once. The germline V gene has CDR1 LGHNA and CDR2 YNFKEQ. Losses at the gene ends were 1 base for V and 4 bases for J; bases not matched to a gene: 2. This CDR3 spans 16 amino acids. The sequence derives from an older man with active or convalescent COVID-19. The sample taken for sequencing was peripheral blood. V is TRBV4-2 and J is TRBJ2-2, with 11 bases identical to TRBD2. CDR3 loop: CASSQVSGRATGELFF. In DNA form, the CDR3 reads TGTGCCAGCAGCCAAGTTAGCGGGAGGGCCACCGGGGAGCTGTTTTTT.